The TCR beta chain under discussion was sequenced for a study of blood T cell repertoires in COVID-19. Whole-study context: From the United States, Italy and Spain came samples of acute and convalescent COVID-19. PBMCs, B-cell-depleted T cells, or T cells were the source of the cDNA or gDNA that made up the material.

In the authors' methods: Reference gene primer amplification yielded estimated nucleated cell counts. Some clones are missing from TCRdb's copy, which holds only in-frame ones; the method was immunoSEQ multiplex PCR. The D gene and trimming were derived from the DNA, and the V and J assignments and clone size from that table. Here the sample spans roughly 180,000 clones, about 83% being singletons. Self-reported history from a screening survey and questionnaire set each donor's cohort. The sample comprised PBMCs or T cells enriched from blood (not recorded which). The sequence was obtained from a woman under 40 who had recovered from COVID-19.

The CDR3 sequence is CASSQGRAGETQYF. The CDR3 DNA reads as TGTGCCAGCAGCCAAGGGAGAGCGGGGGAGACCCAGTACTTC. The genes are TRBV14 and TRBJ2-5, with 7 bases aligning to TRBD2. The trim removed 1 base at V and 5 bases at J, leaving 4 bases unmatched. This CDR3 has 14 residues. Germline values: CDR1 SGHDN, CDR2 FVKESK.